The 31 T cell receptor beta chains presented below share a single source sample, sequenced in a study of T cell responses to AZD1222 COVID-19 vaccine. Only in-frame clones appear in the TCRdb table, and some are missing; sequencing was by immunoSEQ multiplex PCR. The sample has under 140,000 clones; under 95% are singletons. The source was peripheral blood, collected on day 0 of AZD1222 vaccination. The receptors were sampled from an adult in good health.

This sequence joins TRBV10-3 and TRBJ1-3; D ambiguous. V gave up 2 bases and J gave up 0 bases, with 14 bases separating them. The CDR3 consists of 17 residues. Germline V CDR1 and CDR2: ENHRY, SYGVKD. The CDR3 loop is CAISELLTASSGNTIYF. The CDR3 region has the DNA TGTGCCATCAGTGAGCTTCTTACGGCTAGCTCTGGAAACACCATATATTTT.

CDR3: CASSLLLAGTKGAGELFF. Here the CDR3 DNA reads TGTGCCAGCAGTTTGTTGCTAGCGGGGACTAAGGGCGCCGGGGAGCTGTTTTTT. The rearrangement joins TRBV28 to TRBJ2-2, with 9 positions matching TRBD2. This CDR3 is built from 18 residues. Germline loops: CDR1 MDHEN, CDR2 SYDVKM. Unmatched junction bases numbered 14, after V lost 3 bases and J lost 6 bases.

V usage is TRBV30 and J usage is TRBJ2-7; possible D gene TRBD1, 5 bases. Germline V gives CDR1 GTSNPN, CDR2 SVGIG (reference sequence). The V gene lost 3 bases and the J gene lost 2 bases, with 14 bases spanning the gap. CDR3 length: 14 amino acids. CDR3 region: CAWRFGQGAYEQYF. DNA of the CDR3: TGTGCCTGGAGGTTCGGCCAGGGTGCCTACGAGCAGTACTTC.

The genes are TRBV18 and TRBJ1-5, with a tentative D call TRBD1 (5 bases). This CDR3 comprises 16 residues. CDR1 is KGHSH, CDR2 LQKENI, per germline. The ends were cut back, 4 bases at V and 2 bases at J, with 15 bases in the middle. CDR3 bases: TGTGCCAGCTCACTAGGGGATTTAGGGGGCAATCAGCCCCAGCATTTT. It yields the protein CASSLGDLGGNQPQHF.

The V and J genes are TRBV6-5 and TRBJ2-1; D not resolved. Trimming left V 5 bases short and J 0 bases short, with 8 bases between. The CDR3 totals 14 residues. Germline V lookup: CDR1 MNHEY, CDR2 SVGAGI. The CDR3: CASSTMSSYNEQFF. As DNA, the CDR3 is TGTGCCAGCAGTACAATGAGCTCCTACAATGAGCAGTTCTTC.

As regards this clone: The sample holds other DNA sequences that translate to the same CDR3. CDR3 loop: CASSLSGNQPQHF. The CDR3 nucleotides are TGTGCCAGCAGCCTTTCTGGTAATCAGCCCCAGCATTTT. The chain has TRBV3-1 (or the pseudogene TRBV3-2) and TRBJ1-5; unclear D gene. Germline V CDR1 and CDR2: LGHDT, YNNKEL (reference sequence). The CDR3 is made up of 13 amino acids. V was shortened by 4 bases and J by 4 bases, with 8 bases between the two germline ends.

The gene calls are TRBV9 and TRBJ1-1, with D unclear. Germline V gives CDR1 SGDLS, CDR2 YYNGEE. Between the trimmed V and J ends, which lost 3 bases and 0 bases, there was a span of 9 bases. This CDR3 comprises 14 residues. CDR3: CASSGELMNTEAFF. The CDR3 DNA reads as TGTGCCAGCAGCGGGGAACTCATGAACACTGAAGCTTTCTTT. The whole variable domain, remainder taken from reference TRBV9 and TRBJ1-1, is DSGVTQTPKHLITATGQRVTLRCSPRSGDLSVYWYQQSLDQGLQFLIQYYNGEERAKGNILERFSAQQFPDLHSELNLSSLELGDSALYFCASSGELMNTEAFFGQGTRLTVV.

V usage is TRBV10-1 and J usage is TRBJ1-2; 7 bases match TRBD1. The CDR3 spans 13 residues. Germline CDR1 WNHNN, CDR2 SYGVQD (reference sequence). Trimming cost V 6 bases and J 4 bases; bases outside gene matches: 5. The CDR3 nucleotides read TGCGCCAGCAGCTCTGACAGGGTCTATGGCTACACCTTC. As protein: CASSSDRVYGYTF.

The sample holds one count of this clone. This chain connects TRBV30 to TRBJ1-2; D unresolved. The CDR3 consists of 13 residues. Germline-derived CDR1 and CDR2 are GTSNPN and SVGIG (reference sequence). The V gene lost 3 bases and the J gene lost 5 bases, with 13 bases spanning the gap. The CDR3 region has the DNA TGTGCCTGGAGGTTGGGGAGGGAATATGGCTACACCTTC. It yields the protein CAWRLGREYGYTF.

V is TRBV28 and J is TRBJ1-2, with D possibly TRBD1 on 5 matching bases. V dropped 5 bases and J dropped 7 bases, with 11 bases sitting between them. The CDR3 is 12 amino acids. The germline CDR1 and CDR2 sequences are MDHEN and SYDVKM. The CDR3 spells CASSPRQFGYTF. In DNA, the CDR3 is TGTGCCAGCAGTCCCCGACAGTTTGGCTACACCTTC.

V usage is TRBV11-3 and J usage is TRBJ2-5, with TRBD1 identical over 8 bases. The CDR3 length is 18 residues. The V and J ends lost 5 bases and 2 bases, in that order; junction bases with no gene match: 16. The germline gives CDR1 SGHNT, CDR2 YENEEA. Here the CDR3 DNA reads TGTGCCAGCAGCGGTAGGGCAGGGGGCTCCCCAGGGCAAGAGACCCAGTACTTC. This codes for CASSGRAGGSPGQETQYF.

The chain has TRBV7-9 and TRBJ1-1, with D hard to call. There are 12 residues in the CDR3. CDR1 SEHNR and CDR2 FQNEAQ come from the germline V gene (reference sequence). V was trimmed by 5 bases and J by 5 bases, leaving 9 bases between them. CDR3 region: CASSMLGTEAFF. CDR3 DNA sequence: TGTGCCAGCAGCATGTTGGGGACTGAAGCTTTCTTT.

The genes are TRBV19 and TRBJ1-5; the D gene is possibly TRBD1 (5 bases). The germline V and J ends were trimmed by 6 bases and 3 bases, with 12 bases remaining between them. CDR3 length: 14 amino acids. Germline assignment: CDR1 LNHDA and CDR2 SQIVND (reference sequence). CDR3: CASSSPGTNQPQHF. CDR3 nucleotide sequence: TGTGCCAGTAGCTCGCCAGGGACCAATCAGCCCCAGCATTTT. The whole variable domain, remainder taken from reference TRBV19 and TRBJ1-5, is DGGITQSPKYLFRKEGQNVTLSCEQNLNHDAMYWYRQDPGQGLRLIYYSQIVNDFQKGDIAEGYSVSREKKESFPLTVTSAQKNPTAFYLCASSSPGTNQPQHFGDGTRLSIL.

This sequence joins TRBV5-5 and TRBJ1-4, with 7 bases lining up with TRBD1. CDR1 SGHKS and CDR2 YYEKEE come from the germline V gene (reference sequence). The CDR3 is 15 residues long. J gave up 3 bases and V 3 bases, and 5 bases lay outside the gene matches. As DNA, the CDR3 is TGTGCCAGCAGCTCACAGGGGAGGGCTAATGAAAAACTGTTTTTT. Translated: CASSSQGRANEKLFF.

The chain has TRBV5-1 and TRBJ2-7; the match to TRBD1 covers 8 bases. Germline loops: CDR1 SGHRS, CDR2 YFSETQ. The CDR3 runs 15 residues. J lost 2 bases, V lost 2 bases, and 6 bases had no gene match. CDR3: CASSLGQGAAYEQYF. The CDR3 coding sequence is TGCGCCAGCAGCTTAGGCCAGGGGGCAGCCTACGAGCAGTACTTC.

The gene calls are TRBV6-5 and TRBJ2-7; possible D gene TRBD2, 5 bases. V dropped 11 bases and J dropped 0 bases, with 14 bases sitting between them. CDR1 is MNHEY, CDR2 SVGAGI, per germline. CDR3 length: 13 amino acids. CDR3 amino acids: CAGPGILSYEQYF. CDR3 coding DNA: TGTGCCGGGCCCGGGATTCTCTCCTACGAGCAGTACTTC.

The chain carries TRBV11-3 and TRBJ2-5; 9 positions agree with TRBD2. Germline-derived CDR1 and CDR2 are SGHNT and YENEEA. The ends lost 1 base at V and 11 bases at J; junction bases unmatched: 8. The CDR3 totals 14 residues. Here the CDR3 reads CASSLGVAGARQYF. CDR3 DNA: TGTGCCAGCAGCTTAGGGGTAGCGGGGGCCCGTCAGTACTTC.

The rearrangement uses TRBV28 and TRBJ2-7; 7 nucleotides line up with TRBD2. CDR3 length equals 14 residues. Germline values: CDR1 MDHEN, CDR2 SYDVKM. J lost 4 bases, V lost 3 bases, and 6 bases had no gene match. CDR3 nucleotide sequence: TGTGCCAGCAGTTTTCCGGGGGGTCTATACGAGCAGTACTTC. Amino acids: CASSFPGGLYEQYF.

The chain links TRBV20-1 to TRBJ2-7; maybe TRBD1 (5 bases). The CDR3 is 11 residues long. Trimming left V 5 bases short and J 3 bases short, with 8 bases between. From germline, CDR1 is DFQATT and CDR2 SNEGSKA (reference sequence). CDR3: CSALTDYEQYF. CDR3 DNA sequence: TGCAGTGCTTTGACAGACTACGAGCAGTACTTC.

The rearrangement joins TRBV7-8 to TRBJ1-5; no firm D call. Per the germline V gene, CDR1 is SGHVS and CDR2 is FQNEAQ. V lost 1 base to trimming and J lost 2 bases, with 9 bases between them. This CDR3 spans 15 amino acids. The CDR3 DNA is TGTGCCAGCAGCTTAGTGGGGAGGGGCAATCAGCCCCAGCATTTT. Protein sequence: CASSLVGRGNQPQHF.

This sequence joins TRBV24-1 and TRBJ2-7; 9 bases are shared with TRBD1. Germline CDR1 and CDR2: KGHDR and SFDVKD. V lost 7 bases, J lost 4 bases, and 7 bases stayed unmatched. The CDR3 sequence is 14 residues long. The CDR3 DNA sequence: TGTGCCACCAGAACAGGGGGCGAATCATACGAGCAGTACTTC. It is translated as CATRTGGESYEQYF.

The chain couples TRBV3-1 (or the pseudogene TRBV3-2) to TRBJ1-2, with 9 bases identical to TRBD1. The CDR3 spans 16 residues. J lost 4 bases, V lost 0 bases, and 6 bases had no gene match. CDR1 and CDR2 (germline): LGHDT, YNNKEL (reference sequence). CDR3 amino acids: CASSQEGTGRGYGYTF. The CDR3 DNA is TGTGCCAGCAGCCAAGAAGGGACAGGGCGTGGCTATGGCTACACCTTC.

The rearrangement uses TRBV6-4 and TRBJ1-6, with D possibly matching TRBD1 (5 bases). Trimming removed 9 bases at V and 0 bases at J, with 9 bases between. This CDR3 has 14 amino acids. Germline CDR1 is MRHNA and CDR2 is SNTAGT. The CDR3 region has the DNA TGTGCCAGGGGGCCGAGCTCCTATAATTCACCCCTCCACTTT. This sequence encodes CARGPSSYNSPLHF.

For this clone: The junction shows a germline mismatch at one end, possibly a read error. The V and J genes are TRBV7-9 and TRBJ1-1; D is unresolved. The CDR3 extends over 13 amino acids. Germline assignment: CDR1 SEHNR and CDR2 FQNEAQ (reference sequence). The CDR3 loop reads CASSLAANAEAFF. CDR3 DNA sequence: TGTGCCAGCAGCTTAGCGGCGAACGCTGAAGCTTTCTTT.

CDR3 nucleotides: TGTGCCCTAGCAGGGGATACGCAGTATTTT. Protein product: CALAGDTQYF. This chain connects TRBV6-5 to TRBJ2-3, with D perhaps given as TRBD1 or TRBD2 (5 bases each). V shed 11 bases and J shed 6 bases, with 9 bases lying between them. The CDR3 consists of 10 residues. Germline-derived CDR1 and CDR2 are MNHEY and SVGAGI.

This clone was seen a single time. The chain joins TRBV19 to TRBJ1-1; D possibly corresponds to TRBD1 (5 bases). This CDR3 is 15 amino acids long. V was shortened by 5 bases and J by 4 bases, with 17 bases between the two germline ends. CDR1 is LNHDA and CDR2 is SQIVND in the germline V gene (reference sequence). The CDR3 spells CASSASGGAGTEAFF. For the CDR3, the DNA is TGTGCCAGTAGTGCCTCCGGAGGGGCTGGCACTGAAGCTTTCTTT.

The J gene is TRBJ1-1, the V gene TRBV28, with unresolved D. V lost 1 base, J lost 7 bases, and 13 bases lay in between. The CDR3 sequence is 14 residues long. Germline CDR1 is MDHEN and CDR2 is SYDVKM. The CDR3 DNA reads TGTGCCAGCAGTTTATTTTCGGGATCTGGTGAAGCTTTCTTT. Protein product: CASSLFSGSGEAFF.

V usage is TRBV7-8 and J usage is TRBJ2-5; 15 bases are shared with TRBD2. V was clipped by 2 bases and J by 4 bases; unmatched bases: 11. CDR1 is SGHVS, CDR2 FQNEAQ, per germline. CDR3 length equals 19 residues. CDR3 region: CASSLPFGTSGGLGETQYF. The DNA for the CDR3 is TGTGCCAGCAGCTTACCTTTTGGGACTAGCGGGGGGCTGGGAGAGACCCAGTACTTC.

The chain uses TRBV5-4 and TRBJ2-2; 7 bases line up with TRBD2. Germline V gene lookup returns CDR1 SGHNT and CDR2 YYREEE (reference sequence). V trimming: 2 bases; J trimming: 0 bases; junction bases outside the gene matches: 7. The CDR3 has 17 amino acids. CDR3 bases: TGTGCCAGCAGCTTAGCGCCGGGACTAACGAACACCGGGGAGCTGTTTTTT. This gives the protein CASSLAPGLTNTGELFF.

The gene calls are TRBV5-5 and TRBJ2-1; D gene ambiguous. Trimming shortened V by 2 bases and J by 6 bases, and 9 bases separated the two germline ends. Germline V CDR1 and CDR2: SGHKS, YYEKEE (reference sequence). The CDR3 runs to 13 residues. The CDR3 DNA follows: TGTGCCAGCAGCTTAGGGCCCGGCAATGAGCAGTTCTTC. Translation: CASSLGPGNEQFF.

The V and J genes are TRBV6-5 and TRBJ1-6, with D possibly TRBD1 on 6 matching bases. Trimming took 2 bases from V and 7 from J, leaving 15 bases between them. Germline values: CDR1 MNHEY, CDR2 SVGAGI. The CDR3 runs 16 residues. CDR3 DNA: TGTGCCAGCAGTTACGAAAGGACAGCTGGGAATTCACCCCTCCACTTT. This gives the protein CASSYERTAGNSPLHF.